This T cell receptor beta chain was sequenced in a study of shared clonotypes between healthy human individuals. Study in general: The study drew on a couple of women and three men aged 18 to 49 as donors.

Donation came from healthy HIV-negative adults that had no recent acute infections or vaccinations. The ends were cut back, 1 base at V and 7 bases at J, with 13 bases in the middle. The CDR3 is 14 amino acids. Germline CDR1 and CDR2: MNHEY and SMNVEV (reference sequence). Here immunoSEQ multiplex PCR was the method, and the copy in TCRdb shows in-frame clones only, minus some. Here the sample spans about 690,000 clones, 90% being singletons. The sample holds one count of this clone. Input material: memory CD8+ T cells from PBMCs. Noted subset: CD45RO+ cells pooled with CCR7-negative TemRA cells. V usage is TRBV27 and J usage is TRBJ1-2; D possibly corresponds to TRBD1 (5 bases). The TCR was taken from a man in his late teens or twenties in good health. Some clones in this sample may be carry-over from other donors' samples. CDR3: CASSLFLSGSGYTF. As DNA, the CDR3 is TGTGCCAGCAGTTTATTTTTATCAGGGAGTGGCTACACCTTC.